This TCR beta chain derives from a study of shared clonotypes between healthy human individuals. With respect to this clone: Other DNA variants within this sample encode the same CDR3.

Samples underwent the assay at deep level. It was 300 ng DNA, about 30,000 T cell genomes, that went into each replicate PCR of unsorted PBMC. The method was immunoSEQ multiplex PCR; TCRdb's version includes in-frame clones alone and lacks a portion of them. This table holds about 490,000 clones, around 80% found once. V was clipped by 2 bases and J by 5 bases; unmatched bases: 2. This CDR3 region has 15 residues. CDR1 is KGHSH, CDR2 LQKENI, per germline. Each unsorted sample relied on roughly 84 million PBMCs as its source of genomic DNA. The chain combines TRBV18 with TRBJ2-5; 13 bases are shared with TRBD2. The sample comprised PBMCs. This TCR was sampled from a woman in her thirties or forties in good health. Some clones in this sample may be carry-over from other donors' samples. The CDR3 sequence is CASSPGLAGVETQYF. As DNA, the CDR3 is TGTGCCAGCTCACCAGGACTAGCGGGAGTTGAGACCCAGTACTTC. Full variable domain (outside the CDR3, taken from reference TRBV18 and TRBJ2-5): NAGVMQNPRHLVRRRGQEARLRCSPMKGHSHVYWYRQLPEEGLKFMVYLQKENIIDESGMPKERFSAEFPKEGPSILRIQQVVRGDSAAYFCASSPGLAGVETQYFGPGTRLLVL.